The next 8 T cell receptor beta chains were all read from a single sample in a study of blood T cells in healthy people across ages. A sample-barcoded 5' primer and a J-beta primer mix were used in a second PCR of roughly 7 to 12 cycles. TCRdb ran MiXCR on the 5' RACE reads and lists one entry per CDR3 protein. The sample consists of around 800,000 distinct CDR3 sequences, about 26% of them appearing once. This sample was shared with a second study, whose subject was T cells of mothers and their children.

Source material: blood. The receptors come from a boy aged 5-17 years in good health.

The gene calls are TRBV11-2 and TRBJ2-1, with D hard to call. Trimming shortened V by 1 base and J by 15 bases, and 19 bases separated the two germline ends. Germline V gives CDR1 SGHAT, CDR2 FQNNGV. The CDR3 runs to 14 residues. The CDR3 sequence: CASSLAGQTNRPFF. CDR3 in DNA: TGTGCCAGCAGCTTAGCTGGGCAGACGAACCGTCCGTTCTTC.

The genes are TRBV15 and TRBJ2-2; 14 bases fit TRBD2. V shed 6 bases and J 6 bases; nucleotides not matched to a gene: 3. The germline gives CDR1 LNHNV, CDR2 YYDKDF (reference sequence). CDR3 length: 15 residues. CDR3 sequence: CATRGLAGDPGELFF. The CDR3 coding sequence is TGTGCCACCAGGGGACTAGCGGGGGACCCCGGGGAGCTGTTTTTT.

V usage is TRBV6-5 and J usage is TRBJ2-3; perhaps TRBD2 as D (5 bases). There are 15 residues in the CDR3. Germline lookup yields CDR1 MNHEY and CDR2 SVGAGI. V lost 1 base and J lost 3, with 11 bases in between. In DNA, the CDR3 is TGTGCCAGCAGTTACTTTCTGGGAGAGACAGATACGCAGTATTTT. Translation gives CASSYFLGETDTQYF.

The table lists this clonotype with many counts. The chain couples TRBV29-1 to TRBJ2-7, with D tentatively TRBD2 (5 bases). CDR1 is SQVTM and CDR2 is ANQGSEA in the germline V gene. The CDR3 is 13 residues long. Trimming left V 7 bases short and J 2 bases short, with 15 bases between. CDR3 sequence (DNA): TGCAGCGCCGGAGGTGGCGAAACCTACGAGCAGTACTTC. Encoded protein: CSAGGGETYEQYF.

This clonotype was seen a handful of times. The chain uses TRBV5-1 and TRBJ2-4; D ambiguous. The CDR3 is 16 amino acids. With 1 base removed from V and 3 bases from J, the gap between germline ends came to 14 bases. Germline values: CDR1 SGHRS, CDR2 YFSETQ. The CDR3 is CASSLSGFLGKNIQYF. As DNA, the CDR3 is TGCGCCAGCAGCTTGAGTGGGTTTTTGGGCAAAAACATTCAGTACTTC.

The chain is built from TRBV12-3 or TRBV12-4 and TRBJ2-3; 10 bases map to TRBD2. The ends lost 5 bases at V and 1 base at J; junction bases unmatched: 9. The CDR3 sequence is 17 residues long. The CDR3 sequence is CASSDLAGDLGTDTQYF. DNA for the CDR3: TGTGCCAGCAGTGATCTAGCGGGGGACTTAGGCACAGATACGCAGTATTTT.

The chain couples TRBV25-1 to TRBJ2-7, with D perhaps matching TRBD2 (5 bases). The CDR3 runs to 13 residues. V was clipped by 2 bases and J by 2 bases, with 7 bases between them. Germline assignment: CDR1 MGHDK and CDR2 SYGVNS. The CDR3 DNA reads TGTGCCAGCAGTGAAGCGGGCCCCTACGAGCAGTACTTC. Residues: CASSEAGPYEQYF.

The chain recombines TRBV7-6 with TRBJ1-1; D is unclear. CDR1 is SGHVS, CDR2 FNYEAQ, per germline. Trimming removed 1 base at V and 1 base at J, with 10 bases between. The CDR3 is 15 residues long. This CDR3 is CASSLEANQNTEAFF. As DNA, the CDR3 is TGTGCCAGCAGCTTAGAGGCCAACCAGAACACTGAAGCTTTCTTT.